Below, 9 T cell receptor beta chains from the same sample are listed, as sequenced in a study of T cells in Graves' hyperthyroidism and ophthalmopathy. The investigators amplified TCR beta CDR3 regions from RNA transcripts. In the first-round RT-PCR of the TCR CDR3, the HTBI primer set was used. TCRdb processed the multiplex PCR reads anew with MiXCR; each CDR3 protein has one entry. The data contain around 620,000 distinct CDR3 sequences, around 15% of them singletons. Sequences were obtained from blood. All receptors derive from a woman in her thirties with Graves' hyperthyroidism.

In this sample, this clonotype turned up many times. This rearrangement joins TRBV6-5 to TRBJ2-7; D remains unclear. CDR1 MNHEY and CDR2 SVGAGI come from the germline V gene. The V gene lost 2 bases and the J gene lost 2 bases, with 10 bases spanning the gap. The CDR3 has 14 amino acids. CDR3 protein: CASSYVQLPYEQYF. As DNA, the CDR3 is TGTGCCAGCAGTTACGTTCAGTTACCCTACGAGCAGTACTTC.

This clonotype was picked up many times. The rearrangement joins TRBV6-1 to TRBJ1-2, with D possibly being TRBD1 (5 bases). The CDR3 extends over 14 amino acids. In germline, CDR1 is MNHNS, CDR2 SASEGT. V was clipped by 1 base and J by 8 bases, with 14 bases between them. CDR3 DNA sequence: TGTGCCAGCAGTGAAGGAGGAGGGACGGGCGGCTACACCTTC. Translation: CASSEGGGTGGYTF.

At least ten counts were recorded for this clonotype. The V and J genes are TRBV12-3 or TRBV12-4 and TRBJ2-5; possibly TRBD1 for D (6 bases). The V end lost 2 bases, the J end lost 5 bases, and 18 bases lay between the germline ends. This CDR3 contains 16 residues. The CDR3: CASSLSPNQGLETQYF. The CDR3 DNA follows: TGTGCCAGCAGTTTAAGCCCGAATCAGGGGCTGGAGACCCAGTACTTC.

This clonotype came up a few times. This chain uses TRBV6-2 or TRBV6-3 with TRBJ1-5, with D tentatively TRBD1 (6 bases). This CDR3 has 17 amino acids. Per the germline V gene, CDR1 is MNHEY and CDR2 is SVGEGT. V lost 6 bases to trimming and J lost 0 bases, with 18 bases between them. CDR3 nucleotides: TGTGCCAGCAGCGACCGGGACACCCTTTATAGCAATCAGCCCCAGCATTTT. Translation: CASSDRDTLYSNQPQHF.

This clonotype was found a few times. This sequence joins TRBV12-3 or TRBV12-4 and TRBJ2-7; D gene ambiguous. The CDR3 runs to 11 residues. The V end lost 6 bases, the J end lost 7 bases, and 10 bases lay between the germline ends. The chain's CDR3 is CASRLRAEQYF. In DNA, the CDR3 is TGTGCCAGCAGGCTTAGAGCAGAGCAGTACTTC.

This clonotype was seen repeatedly, ten times or more. The chain is built from TRBV5-1 and TRBJ2-2, with 12 bases that match TRBD2. CDR1 and CDR2 (germline): SGHRS, YFSETQ. CDR3 length: 16 residues. The junction had 1 base not matched to a gene; V was cut back by 0 bases and J by 4 bases. This chain's CDR3 is CASSLVLAGGTGELFF. CDR3 nucleotide sequence: TGCGCCAGCAGCTTGGTACTAGCGGGAGGCACCGGGGAGCTGTTTTTT.

The chain couples TRBV2 to TRBJ2-3; 9 nucleotides line up with TRBD2. Germline V gives CDR1 SNHLY, CDR2 FYNNEI. The CDR3 is made up of 17 amino acids. J gave up 6 bases and V 8 bases, and 18 bases lay outside the gene matches. This CDR3 reads CASSPLIAGENKDTQYF. The CDR3 DNA follows: TGTGCCAGCTCACCATTAATAGCGGGAGAAAACAAGGATACGCAGTATTTT.

This clonotype came up many times. The gene calls are TRBV3-1 and TRBJ2-3; 15 bases map to TRBD2. Germline V lookup: CDR1 LGHDT, CDR2 YNNKEL (reference sequence). CDR3 size: 16 residues. With V trimmed by 4 bases and J by 5 bases, 4 bases remained unmatched. CDR3 sequence reads: CASSPPGLAGGDTQYF. The CDR3 region has the DNA TGTGCCAGCAGCCCACCGGGACTAGCGGGAGGAGATACGCAGTATTTT.

The chain carries TRBV18 and TRBJ2-7; 9 nucleotides agree with TRBD1. The V gene's germline CDR1 is KGHSH and CDR2 LQKENI. V was pared by 3 bases and J by 2 bases, with 2 bases of the junction left unmatched. The CDR3 is 14 residues long. The CDR3 protein is CASSPDRGAYEQYF. CDR3 DNA sequence: TGTGCCAGCTCACCGGACAGGGGAGCCTACGAGCAGTACTTC.